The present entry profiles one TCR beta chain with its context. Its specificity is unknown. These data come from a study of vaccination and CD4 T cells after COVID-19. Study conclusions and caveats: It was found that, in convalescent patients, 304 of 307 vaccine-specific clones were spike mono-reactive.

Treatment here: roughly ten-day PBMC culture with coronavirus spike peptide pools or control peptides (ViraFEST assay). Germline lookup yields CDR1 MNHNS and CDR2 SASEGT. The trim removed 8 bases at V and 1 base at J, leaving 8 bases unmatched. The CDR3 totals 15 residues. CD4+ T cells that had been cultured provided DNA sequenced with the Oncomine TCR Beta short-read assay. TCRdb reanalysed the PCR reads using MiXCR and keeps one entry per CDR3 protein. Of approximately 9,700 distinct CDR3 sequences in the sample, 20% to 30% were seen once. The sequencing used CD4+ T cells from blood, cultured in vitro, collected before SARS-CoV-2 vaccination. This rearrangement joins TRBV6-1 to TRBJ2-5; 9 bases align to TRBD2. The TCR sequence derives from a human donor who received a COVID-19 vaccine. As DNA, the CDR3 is TGTGCCAGCGGACGAGAGCGGGGGGCCCAAGAGACCCAGTACTTC. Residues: CASGRERGAQETQYF.